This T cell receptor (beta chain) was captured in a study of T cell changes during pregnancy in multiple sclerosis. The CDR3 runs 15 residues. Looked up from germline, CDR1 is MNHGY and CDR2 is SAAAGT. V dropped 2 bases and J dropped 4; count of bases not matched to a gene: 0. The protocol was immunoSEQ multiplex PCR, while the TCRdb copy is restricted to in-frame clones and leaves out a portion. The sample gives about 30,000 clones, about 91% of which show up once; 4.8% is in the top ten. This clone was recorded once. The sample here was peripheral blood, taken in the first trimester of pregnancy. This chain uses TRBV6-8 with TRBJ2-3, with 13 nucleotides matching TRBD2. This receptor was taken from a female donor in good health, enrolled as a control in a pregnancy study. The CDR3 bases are TGTGCCAGCAGTTACACTAGCGGGGGGGCAGATACGCAGTATTTT. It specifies CASSYTSGGADTQYF.